A selection of T cell receptor beta chains follows, all from one sample in a study of blood T cell repertoires in COVID-19. Method: immunoSEQ multiplex PCR; TCRdb's copy keeps in-frame clones and lacks some. The data contain about 100,000 clones, roughly 84% of them singletons. The specimen was peripheral blood. These receptors were obtained from a man aged 30 to 45 in a cohort sampled during active COVID-19. Both conserved end residues are part of each CDR3. The order of the fields is clone size, J gene, V gene, D gene, CDR3 protein, CDR3 DNA. A D gene is named only where the DNA matches it firmly. Not all rows give a size; the values are once, few, many and, for expanded clones, a class.

>NA|TRBJ1-4|TRBV23-1|NA
CASSQGSSNEKLFF
TGCGCCAGCAGTCAAGGCAGTTCTAATGAAAAACTGTTTTTT
>once|TRBJ1-2|TRBV7-9|TRBD1
CASSSGTGNYGYTF
TGTGCCAGCAGCTCCGGGACAGGCAACTATGGCTACACCTTC
>NA|TRBJ2-2|TRBV5-4|NA
CASSLGTSFSGELFF
TGTGCCAGCAGCCTCGGGACATCGTTCTCAGGGGAGCTGTTTTTT
>NA|TRBJ1-5|TRBV19|NA
CASSRAGAISCNQPQHF
TGTGCCAGTAGTCGGGCAGGGGCCATTTCTTGCAATCAGCCCCAGCATTTT
>few|TRBJ1-2|TRBV7-9|NA
CASSLAPAPPSF
TGTGCCAGCAGCTTAGCTCCGGCGCCTCCTAGCTTC
>NA|TRBJ1-1|TRBV5-1|TRBD1
CASSPGQGAMEAFF
TGCGCCAGCAGCCCTGGACAGGGGGCAATGGAAGCTTTCTTT
>NA|TRBJ2-3|TRBV10-2|TRBD2
CAGSVSVAGVPSTDTQYF
TGCGCCGGCAGTGTTTCAGTAGCGGGGGTCCCTAGCACAGATACGCAGTATTTT
>NA|TRBJ2-3|TRBV29-1|TRBD2
CSVLTPGLAGGGRTQYF
TGCAGCGTTCTAACGCCGGGACTAGCGGGGGGAGGCCGTACGCAGTATTTT
>NA|TRBJ1-1|TRBV2|NA
CASSEAPRSNTEAFF
TGTGCCAGCAGTGAAGCCCCCCGGTCGAACACTGAAGCTTTCTTT
>NA|TRBJ2-7|TRBV7-8|TRBD1
CASSLRTGQAYEQYF
TGTGCCAGCAGCCTTCGGACAGGGCAAGCCTACGAGCAGTACTTC
>NA|TRBJ1-3|TRBV18|TRBD1
CASSEGQGEVPSGNTIYF
TGTGCCAGCTCGGAGGGACAGGGGGAAGTCCCCTCTGGAAACACCATATATTTT
>NA|TRBJ2-2|TRBV5-4|TRBD2
CASSPGGGLAVSGELFF
TGTGCCAGCAGCCCGGGGGGGGGACTAGCGGTTTCCGGGGAGCTGTTTTTT
>once|TRBJ1-3|TRBV19|TRBD1
CASSKTGDGNTIYF
TGTGCCAGTAGTAAGACAGGGGACGGAAACACCATATATTTT
>NA|TRBJ1-2|TRBV5-4|TRBD1
CASSFRQGATSGYTF
TGTGCCAGCAGCTTCCGACAGGGGGCCACGAGTGGCTACACCTTC
>NA|TRBJ1-3|TRBV18|TRBD1
CASSPPNRDRGASGNTIYF
TGTGCCAGCTCACCACCTAACCGGGACAGGGGAGCCTCTGGAAACACCATATATTTT
>NA|TRBJ2-7|TRBV19|NA
CASSNGAGATYEQYF
TGTGCCAGTAGTAACGGGGCAGGGGCTACGTACGAGCAGTACTTC
>NA|TRBJ2-1|TRBV9|TRBD2
CASSAPSGGSYNEQFF
TGTGCCAGCAGCGCACCGAGCGGGGGTTCCTACAATGAGCAGTTCTTC
>once|TRBJ1-2|TRBV7-9|NA
CASSPAGAGGRHGYTF
TGTGCCAGCAGCCCCGCCGGAGCGGGGGGCCGGCATGGCTACACCTTC
>NA|TRBJ1-2|TRBV30|NA
CAWGLAGASYGYTF
TGTGCCTGGGGCCTTGCAGGGGCAAGCTATGGCTACACCTTC
>NA|TRBJ1-1|TRBV30|NA
CAWDGNTEAFF
TGTGCCTGGGACGGGAACACTGAAGCTTTCTTT
>NA|TRBJ1-1|TRBV2|TRBD1
CASIPEGAGGEAFF
TGTGCCAGCATCCCGGAGGGGGCCGGGGGTGAAGCTTTCTTT
>NA|TRBJ2-7|TRBV7-9|TRBD2
CASNVGLAGSYEQYF
TGTGCCAGCAATGTGGGACTAGCGGGGTCCTACGAGCAGTACTTC
>NA|TRBJ2-1|TRBV7-9|NA
CASSSDSSSYNEQFF
TGTGCCAGCAGCTCCGACAGTAGCTCCTACAATGAGCAGTTCTTC
>NA|TRBJ1-2|TRBV6-6|NA
CASSYGGVNYGYTF
TGTGCCAGCAGTTACGGGGGCGTCAACTATGGCTACACCTTC
>NA|TRBJ2-2|TRBV6-2/TRBV6-3|TRBD1
CASSTQGMDTGELFF
TGTGCCAGCAGTACACAGGGGATGGACACCGGGGAGCTGTTTTTT
>NA|TRBJ1-2|TRBV15|TRBD1
CATSYDRGYGYTF
TGTGCCACCAGCTATGACAGGGGCTATGGCTACACCTTC
>NA|TRBJ1-1|TRBV3-1/TRBV3-2|NA
CASVSNTEAFF
TGTGCCAGTGTATCGAACACTGAAGCTTTCTTT
>few|TRBJ1-1|TRBV30|TRBD1
CAWRLGTGLMNTEAFF
TGTGCCTGGAGGCTAGGGACAGGCCTTATGAACACTGAAGCTTTCTTT
>once|TRBJ2-3|TRBV5-6|TRBD1
CASSLGRGHADTQYF
TGTGCCAGCAGCTTGGGCAGGGGGCACGCAGATACGCAGTATTTT
>NA|TRBJ1-5|TRBV2|TRBD1
CASSGNTGGSEPQHF
TGTGCCAGCAGTGGTAATACAGGGGGCTCGGAGCCCCAGCATTTT
>NA|TRBJ2-1|TRBV5-4|NA
CASRTGTYSYNEQFF
TGTGCCAGCAGGACCGGGACTTATTCCTACAATGAGCAGTTCTTC
>NA|TRBJ2-7|TRBV7-2|TRBD2
CASSRLAGGRGEQYF
TGTGCCAGCAGCAGACTAGCGGGGGGGCGGGGCGAGCAGTACTTC
>NA|TRBJ1-5|TRBV19|NA
CASSSGQLYQPQHF
TGTGCCAGTAGCTCAGGACAGCTCTATCAGCCCCAGCATTTT
>NA|TRBJ1-6|TRBV3-1/TRBV3-2|NA
CASSPRGDQSPLHF
TGTGCCAGCAGCCCTCGGGGGGACCAATCACCCCTCCACTTT
>NA|TRBJ1-1|TRBV3-1/TRBV3-2|NA
CASSPHAGQRAEAFF
TGTGCCAGCAGCCCACACGCAGGACAGCGCGCTGAAGCTTTCTTT
>NA|TRBJ1-2|TRBV6-5|NA
CASSLGHLTGGYTF
TGTGCCAGCAGCTTAGGACACCTTACTGGTGGCTACACCTTC
>NA|TRBJ1-1|TRBV5-4|NA
CASSQSGRRDTEAFF
TGTGCCAGCAGCCAATCGGGGAGGAGGGACACTGAAGCTTTCTTT
>NA|TRBJ1-2|TRBV19|TRBD1
CASSVGQGEDGYTF
TGTGCCAGTAGTGTCGGACAGGGGGAAGATGGCTACACCTTC
>few|TRBJ2-1|TRBV19|NA
CASSMADSSPYNEQFF
TGTGCCAGTAGTATGGCCGACAGTTCCCCCTACAATGAGCAGTTCTTC
>NA|TRBJ2-6|TRBV18|NA
CASSRGDGANVLTF
TGTGCCAGCTCACGGGGGGACGGGGCCAACGTCCTGACTTTC
>NA|TRBJ2-5|TRBV7-9|NA
CASSYSKQETQYF
TGTGCCAGCAGCTACAGTAAACAAGAGACCCAGTACTTC
>NA|TRBJ2-6|TRBV5-1|TRBD1
CASSWEHTGVGANVLTF
TGCGCCAGCAGCTGGGAACATACAGGGGTTGGGGCCAACGTCCTGACTTTC
>NA|TRBJ2-2|TRBV10-3|NA
CATSSGSDTGELFF
TGTGCCACCTCATCAGGGTCGGACACCGGGGAGCTGTTTTTT
>NA|TRBJ2-1|TRBV7-9|TRBD1
CASSSTGYVEQFF
TGTGCCAGCAGCTCGACAGGGTATGTTGAGCAGTTCTTC
>NA|TRBJ2-7|TRBV1|NA
CTSSQDPAGGPIVHF
TGCACCAGCAGCCAAGATCCAGCGGGGGGGCCGATTGTGCACTTC
>once|TRBJ1-1|TRBV4-1|TRBD1
CASSQAGQANTEAFF
TGCGCCAGCAGCCAAGCGGGACAGGCGAACACTGAAGCTTTCTTT
>NA|TRBJ1-1|TRBV5-1|NA
CASSLPDRNTEAFF
TGCGCCAGCAGCTTGCCGGACAGGAACACTGAAGCTTTCTTT
>NA|TRBJ1-4|TRBV15|NA
CATSGQTNEKLFF
TGTGCCACCAGCGGGCAGACAAATGAAAAACTGTTTTTT
>NA|TRBJ1-3|TRBV30|NA
CAWSIDSSGNTIYF
TGTGCCTGGAGTATTGACAGCTCTGGAAACACCATATATTTT
>NA|TRBJ1-1|TRBV9|NA
CASSVKGDTAFF
TGTGCCAGCAGCGTGAAGGGGGACACAGCTTTCTTT
>NA|TRBJ1-4|TRBV4-1|NA
CASSQVAGYGNEKLFF
TGCGCCAGCAGCCAAGTGGCGGGGTACGGTAATGAAAAACTGTTTTTT
>NA|TRBJ2-7|TRBV14|NA
CASSQTTAATYEQYF
TGTGCCAGCAGCCAAACGACAGCCGCTACCTACGAGCAGTACTTC
>NA|TRBJ1-1|TRBV6-2/TRBV6-3|NA
CASSYRESTEAFF
TGTGCCAGCAGTTACCGGGAGAGCACTGAAGCTTTCTTT
>few|TRBJ2-7|TRBV7-2|NA
CASSLRVDEQYF
TGTGCCAGCAGCTTACGAGTTGACGAGCAGTACTTC
>once|TRBJ1-2|TRBV7-9|NA
CASSLAEIYGYTF
TGTGCCAGCAGCTTAGCGGAGATCTATGGCTACACCTTC
>NA|TRBJ1-5|TRBV6-2/TRBV6-3|NA
CASSYGLLDGPQHF
TGTGCCAGCAGTTACGGACTATTAGACGGGCCCCAGCATTTT
>many|TRBJ1-2|TRBV6-1|TRBD1
CASSEGTGRGRDTF
TGTGCCAGCAGTGAAGGGACAGGGCGGGGTAGGGACACCTTC
>NA|TRBJ2-2|TRBV18|NA
CASSSQEDTGELFF
TGTGCCAGCTCGTCTCAGGAGGACACCGGGGAGCTGTTTTTT
>NA|TRBJ1-6|TRBV4-3|NA
CASSSTGKWNSPLHF
TGCGCCAGCAGCTCCACAGGGAAGTGGAATTCACCCCTCCACTTT